The rows below give T cell receptor beta chains drawn from one sample of a study of CD4 T cells in relation to SARS-CoV-2 and coronaviruses. The antigens for these receptors are not known. Method: immunoSEQ multiplex PCR; TCRdb's copy keeps in-frame clones and lacks some. The sample consists of fewer than 25,000 clones, about 70% of them appearing once. Specimen: CD4+ T cells from PBMCs, cultured in vitro. The receptors originated from a human donor in good health. Both conserved end residues are trimmed from each CDR3. Each record gives: J gene, V gene, clone size, CDR3 protein. Not all rows give a size; the values are once, few, many and, for expanded clones, a class.

j_gene: TRBJ2-5
v_gene: TRBV6-8
abundance: -
CDR3aa: ASSSPTLAGAGRGETQY

j_gene: TRBJ1-3
v_gene: TRBV10-3
abundance: -
CDR3aa: AIRGVSGNTIY

j_gene: TRBJ2-3
v_gene: TRBV27
abundance: few
CDR3aa: ASSLSSTDTQY

j_gene: TRBJ2-3
v_gene: TRBV3-1/TRBV3-2
abundance: -
CDR3aa: ASSLHSGGAADTQY

j_gene: TRBJ2-1
v_gene: TRBV19
abundance: -
CDR3aa: ASSPVLLNPGPRGDGEQF

j_gene: TRBJ1-3
v_gene: TRBV11-2
abundance: -
CDR3aa: ASSPRSGGNTIY

j_gene: TRBJ2-7
v_gene: TRBV28
abundance: once
CDR3aa: ASTGQGYEQY

j_gene: TRBJ2-6
v_gene: TRBV7-8
abundance: -
CDR3aa: ASRNSGANVLT

j_gene: TRBJ1-1
v_gene: TRBV30
abundance: once
CDR3aa: AWMGGWGQLDLEAF

j_gene: TRBJ1-4
v_gene: TRBV7-9
abundance: few
CDR3aa: ASSSQGARKLF

j_gene: TRBJ2-1
v_gene: TRBV7-9
abundance: -
CDR3aa: ASSFGSGGDNEQF

j_gene: TRBJ1-2
v_gene: TRBV7-2
abundance: once
CDR3aa: ASSPGKNYGYT

j_gene: TRBJ2-3
v_gene: TRBV7-6
abundance: few
CDR3aa: ASSIAGPGGADTQY

j_gene: TRBJ2-7
v_gene: TRBV19
abundance: -
CDR3aa: ASSNPGRGYEQY

j_gene: TRBJ1-4
v_gene: TRBV4-3
abundance: few
CDR3aa: ASSQGRFNEKLF

j_gene: TRBJ2-1
v_gene: TRBV11-2
abundance: -
CDR3aa: ASSLDMGPNNEQF

j_gene: TRBJ2-3
v_gene: TRBV2
abundance: -
CDR3aa: ASSGEPASGSEDTQY

j_gene: TRBJ1-1
v_gene: TRBV18
abundance: -
CDR3aa: ASSDTLGGAEAF

j_gene: TRBJ2-7
v_gene: TRBV18
abundance: -
CDR3aa: ASSPGRGDYEQY

j_gene: TRBJ2-7
v_gene: TRBV5-1
abundance: -
CDR3aa: ASSSTGQGPGIEQY

j_gene: TRBJ1-4
v_gene: TRBV13
abundance: few
CDR3aa: ASSLGRLGKLF

j_gene: TRBJ1-2
v_gene: TRBV19
abundance: once
CDR3aa: ASSSGTGGNYGYT

j_gene: TRBJ2-1
v_gene: TRBV6-4
abundance: few
CDR3aa: ASSDGNNNEQF

j_gene: TRBJ1-2
v_gene: TRBV12-3/TRBV12-4
abundance: -
CDR3aa: ASAILADYGYT

j_gene: TRBJ2-5
v_gene: TRBV5-1
abundance: -
CDR3aa: ASSYQGAGGGETQY

j_gene: TRBJ1-6
v_gene: TRBV5-1
abundance: once
CDR3aa: ASSFRGREDSPLH

j_gene: TRBJ2-5
v_gene: TRBV19
abundance: once
CDR3aa: ASSMAGLQETQY

j_gene: TRBJ2-3
v_gene: TRBV27
abundance: -
CDR3aa: ASSGQGTDTQY

j_gene: TRBJ2-2
v_gene: TRBV4-1
abundance: -
CDR3aa: ASSPTGGTGELF

j_gene: TRBJ2-7
v_gene: TRBV20-1
abundance: -
CDR3aa: SASVLAGGEQY

j_gene: TRBJ2-5
v_gene: TRBV3-1/TRBV3-2
abundance: -
CDR3aa: ASSQGGQETQY

j_gene: TRBJ1-3
v_gene: TRBV5-6
abundance: -
CDR3aa: ASSYRGFSGNTIY

j_gene: TRBJ1-6
v_gene: TRBV4-3
abundance: few
CDR3aa: ASSQFHRGSNSPLH

j_gene: TRBJ1-2
v_gene: TRBV6-5
abundance: -
CDR3aa: ASSYSGTGGFGYT

j_gene: TRBJ2-7
v_gene: TRBV5-1
abundance: few
CDR3aa: ASSFEPNFEQY

j_gene: TRBJ2-2
v_gene: TRBV7-8
abundance: -
CDR3aa: ASSLYGGGLTGELF

j_gene: TRBJ2-7
v_gene: TRBV19
abundance: -
CDR3aa: ASSTKGRSTGEQY

j_gene: TRBJ2-1
v_gene: TRBV29-1
abundance: few
CDR3aa: SVLGPGGNEQF

j_gene: TRBJ1-2
v_gene: TRBV20-1
abundance: -
CDR3aa: SASRGADYGYT

j_gene: TRBJ2-2
v_gene: TRBV7-2
abundance: once
CDR3aa: ASSRDYNTGELF

j_gene: TRBJ1-3
v_gene: TRBV10-3
abundance: -
CDR3aa: AISTGQPEGGNTIY

j_gene: TRBJ2-5
v_gene: TRBV5-4
abundance: -
CDR3aa: ASSAPGSTGETQY

j_gene: TRBJ1-6
v_gene: TRBV29-1
abundance: few
CDR3aa: SVATGDSPLH

j_gene: TRBJ1-6
v_gene: TRBV29-1
abundance: -
CDR3aa: SGTGTSNSPLH

j_gene: TRBJ2-5
v_gene: TRBV7-8
abundance: -
CDR3aa: ASSLTLGVETQY

j_gene: TRBJ1-2
v_gene: TRBV7-9
abundance: few
CDR3aa: ASSPVSYGYT

j_gene: TRBJ1-2
v_gene: TRBV10-3
abundance: -
CDR3aa: AISESKGYGYT

j_gene: TRBJ2-1
v_gene: TRBV7-2
abundance: -
CDR3aa: ASSLAGGWNEQF

j_gene: TRBJ2-3
v_gene: TRBV4-3
abundance: -
CDR3aa: ASSQVGLAGAGDTQY

j_gene: TRBJ2-2
v_gene: TRBV2
abundance: -
CDR3aa: ASSGERANTGELF

j_gene: TRBJ2-5
v_gene: TRBV3-1/TRBV3-2
abundance: -
CDR3aa: ASSPADLRKTQY